Listed below are T cell receptor beta chains from one sample, sequenced in a study of Tregs in tolerant kidney transplant recipients. Sequencing was performed with immunoSEQ multiplex PCR; in TCRdb, only in-frame clones are kept and a portion is missing. This sample has fewer than 80,000 clones, with roughly 89% found just once. The specimen comprised CD4+ T cells from blood, sampled before the transplant. These TCRs come from a human donor who received a combined kidney and bone marrow transplant. The CDR3 runs from the conserved cysteine through the conserved F or W. The D gene is left open where the match is weak. Where a row states a size, it is once, few, many or the class of an expanded clone; other rows omit it.

j_call | d_call | clone_size | v_call | cdr3_nt | cdr3_aa
TRBJ1-2 | TRBD1 | - | TRBV18 | TGTGCCAGCTCACCTGACAGGGACTATGGCTACACCTTC | CASSPDRDYGYTF
TRBJ2-5 | - | - | TRBV7-2 | TGTGCCAGCAGCCAAAGCTCTGCGGAAGAGACCCAGTACTTC | CASSQSSAEETQYF
TRBJ2-7 | - | - | TRBV5-1 | TGCGCCAGCAGCCCCGTGGCAGGGTCCCACGAGCAGTACTTC | CASSPVAGSHEQYF
TRBJ2-1 | TRBD2 | - | TRBV5-1 | TGCGCCAGCAGCTCGATTCTAGCGGGAGGGGAGGAGCAGTTCTTC | CASSSILAGGEEQFF
TRBJ1-1 | TRBD1 | - | TRBV27 | TGTGCCAGCAGTTTAACAGGGGTGTATTCGGGCACTGAAGCTTTCTTT | CASSLTGVYSGTEAFF
TRBJ2-3 | TRBD2 | - | TRBV4-1 | TGCGCCAGCAGCCAAGCCCCGGCTAGCGGGAGGGAACTAGATACGCAGTATTTT | CASSQAPASGRELDTQYF
TRBJ2-3 | - | - | TRBV2 | TGTGCCAGCAGTGGTGGAGTGAGCACAGATACGCAGTATTTT | CASSGGVSTDTQYF
TRBJ1-3 | - | once | TRBV5-4 | TGTGCCAGCAGCCTGGACACCTACAGCTCTGGAAACACCATATATTTT | CASSLDTYSSGNTIYF
TRBJ2-7 | TRBD1 | - | TRBV5-6 | TGTGCCAGCAGTCTGAAGCGGACAGGATACGAGCAGTACTTC | CASSLKRTGYEQYF
TRBJ1-3 | TRBD1 | - | TRBV28 | TGTGCCAGCAGGGGTGGGGACAGGGAATCTGGAAACACCATATATTTT | CASRGGDRESGNTIYF
TRBJ2-5 | TRBD1 | - | TRBV5-1 | TGCGCCAGCAGCTGGGGGACAGTCCAAGAGACCCAGTACTTC | CASSWGTVQETQYF
TRBJ1-5 | TRBD1 | few | TRBV6-1 | TGTGCCAGCAAACCGGGACAGGGGGGCAATCAGCCCCAGCATTTT | CASKPGQGGNQPQHF
TRBJ2-1 | TRBD2 | - | TRBV7-2 | TGTGCCAGCAGCTTAGAACTAGCGAGGTACAATGAGCAGTTCTTC | CASSLELARYNEQFF
TRBJ1-2 | TRBD1 | - | TRBV4-2 | TGTGCCAGCAGCCAAGGGACAGGGGGCGACTATGGCTACACCTTC | CASSQGTGGDYGYTF
TRBJ2-5 | - | - | TRBV19 | TGTGCCAGTAGTATTCGGGAGACCCAGTACTTC | CASSIRETQYF
TRBJ2-2 | TRBD2 | - | TRBV5-1 | TGCGCCAGCCGACCTGGACTAGCGGGAGGGAACGGGGAGCTGTTTTTT | CASRPGLAGGNGELFF
TRBJ2-6 | - | - | TRBV4-1 | TGCGCCAGCAGCGAGATCTCTGGGGCCAACGTCCTGACTTTC | CASSEISGANVLTF
TRBJ1-3 | TRBD1 | - | TRBV6-5 | TGTGCCAGCAGTTCCAAGGGGGCGAACTCTGGAAACACCATATATTTT | CASSSKGANSGNTIYF
TRBJ2-1 | - | - | TRBV5-1 | TGCGCCAGCAGCTTGTTGGTGGCCAATGAGCAGTTCTTC | CASSLLVANEQFF
TRBJ2-1 | - | once | TRBV5-1 | TGCGCCAGCAGTATGGACATATACAATGAGCAGTTCTTC | CASSMDIYNEQFF
TRBJ1-3 | - | - | TRBV28 | TGTGCCAGCAGTTTCGGGGGGCCAGGAAACACCATATATTTT | CASSFGGPGNTIYF
TRBJ2-1 | - | - | TRBV5-1 | TGCGCCAGCAGCTTAGATCCCGGACAGAACTACAATGAGCAGTTCTTC | CASSLDPGQNYNEQFF
TRBJ2-1 | TRBD2 | - | TRBV9 | TGTGCCAGCAGCGAAACCGGGACTAGCGCCCACCTGTATGAGCAGTTCTTC | CASSETGTSAHLYEQFF
TRBJ2-7 | TRBD1 | - | TRBV27 | TGTGCCAGCAGTGTAGCCCTCGACAGGGCCAACTACGAGCAGTACTTC | CASSVALDRANYEQYF
TRBJ1-1 | - | - | TRBV5-1 | TGCGCCAGCAGCTTGGAGGGGGGGCGTGGTGAAGCTTTCTTT | CASSLEGGRGEAFF
TRBJ1-2 | - | - | TRBV2 | TGTGCCAGCAGTGAACAGGGCTTTAACTATGGCTACACCTTC | CASSEQGFNYGYTF
TRBJ2-2 | - | - | TRBV5-1 | TGCGCCAGCAGCTTGGGGCCACAGGACGTCACCGGGGAGCTGTTTTTT | CASSLGPQDVTGELFF
TRBJ1-1 | TRBD1 | - | TRBV5-1 | TGCGCCAGCAGCAAAGGGACAGCTAACACTGAAGCTTTCTTT | CASSKGTANTEAFF
TRBJ1-1 | - | - | TRBV4-2 | TGTGCCAGCAGCCCGAGTACGGTAATTGAAGCTTTCTTT | CASSPSTVIEAFF
TRBJ1-2 | - | - | TRBV18 | TGTGCCAGCTCAGCATTGGGACTCTACACCTTC | CASSALGLYTF
TRBJ2-7 | TRBD1 | - | TRBV6-1 | TGTGCCAGCACACGACAGGGAGACTCCTACGAGCAGTACTTC | CASTRQGDSYEQYF
TRBJ2-7 | TRBD1 | - | TRBV28 | TGTGCCAGCAGTTTTTCCGGGACAGGGACCTACGAGCAGTACTTC | CASSFSGTGTYEQYF
TRBJ2-1 | - | - | TRBV12-2 | TGTGCAAGTCGCTTAGCCCCTGACTGGTTATACGAGCAGTTCTTC | CASRLAPDWLYEQFF
TRBJ1-1 | TRBD1 | - | TRBV7-2 | TGTGCCAGCAGCTTCCGACAGGGGGCAGGCACTGAAGCTTTCTTT | CASSFRQGAGTEAFF
TRBJ2-3 | TRBD2 | - | TRBV19 | TGTGCCAGTAGTCCCCGACTAGCGGCTAACACAGATACGCAGTATTTT | CASSPRLAANTDTQYF
TRBJ2-5 | - | - | TRBV9 | TGTGCCAGCAGCCCCATCGCTAGCAGTTACCAAGAGACCCAGTACTTC | CASSPIASSYQETQYF
TRBJ1-1 | TRBD1 | once | TRBV9 | TGTGCCAGCAGCGTGGGGGACAGGGTGAACACTGAAGCTTTCTTT | CASSVGDRVNTEAFF
TRBJ1-2 | TRBD1 | - | TRBV11-2 | TGTGCCAGCAGCCTTAACAGGGGGCACGGCTACACCTTC | CASSLNRGHGYTF
TRBJ2-5 | - | - | TRBV4-2 | TGTGCCAGCAGCCAAGATGTAGGGAGGGAGACCCAGTACTTC | CASSQDVGRETQYF
TRBJ2-1 | - | - | TRBV11-1 | TGTGCCAGCAGCTTACTCACAGGAAAAGTCTCCTACAATGAGCAGTTCTTC | CASSLLTGKVSYNEQFF
TRBJ1-2 | - | once | TRBV27 | TGTGCCAGCAGTTTAAATGGGGCCTATGGCTACACCTTC | CASSLNGAYGYTF
TRBJ2-7 | TRBD1 | - | TRBV19 | TGTGCCAGCCGGGACAGAAGCTCCTACGAGCAGTACTTC | CASRDRSSYEQYF
TRBJ2-7 | - | - | TRBV9 | TGTGCCAGCAGCGTAGGTGAGGGAACCTACGAGCAGTACTTC | CASSVGEGTYEQYF
TRBJ1-1 | TRBD1 | - | TRBV5-1 | TGCGCCAGCAGCCAAACGACAGGGCCTGGGACTGAAGCTTTCTTT | CASSQTTGPGTEAFF